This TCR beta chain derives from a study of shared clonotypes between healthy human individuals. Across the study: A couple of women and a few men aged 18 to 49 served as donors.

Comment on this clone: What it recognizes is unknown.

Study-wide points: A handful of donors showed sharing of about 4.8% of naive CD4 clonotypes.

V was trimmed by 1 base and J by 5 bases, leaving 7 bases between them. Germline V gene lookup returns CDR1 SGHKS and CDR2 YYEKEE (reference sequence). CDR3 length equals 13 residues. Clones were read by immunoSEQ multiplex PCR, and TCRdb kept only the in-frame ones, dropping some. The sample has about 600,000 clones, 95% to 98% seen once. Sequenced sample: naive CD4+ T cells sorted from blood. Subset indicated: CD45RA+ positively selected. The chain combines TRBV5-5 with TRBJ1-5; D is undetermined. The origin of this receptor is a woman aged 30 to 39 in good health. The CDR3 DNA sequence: TGTGCCAGCAGCTTGCGTTCAGATCAGCCCCAGCATTTT. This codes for CASSLRSDQPQHF.